These 32 T cell receptor beta chains share one sample of origin, sequenced in a study of tumor-infiltrating lymphocytes in oesophageal squamous cell carcinoma. Each CDR3 protein is one row after TCRdb ran MiXCR on the reads. Found here are about 12,000 distinct CDR3 sequences, 58% of them singletons; the top ten hold roughly three fifths. Material: blood. Every receptor here comes from a female donor with esophageal squamous cell carcinoma.

J is TRBJ2-7 and V is TRBV5-6; the D call may be TRBD1 or TRBD2 (5 bases each). The J call may be in error: the DNA end matches TRBJ2-4 better. The CDR3 sequence is 14 residues long. Germline V gene lookup returns CDR1 SGHDT and CDR2 YYEEEE. The CDR3 DNA is TGTGCCAGCAGCTCCCGGGACGTACGTAGCATTCAGTACTTC. Protein sequence: CASSSRDVRSIQYF.

V gene TRBV7-2 combines with J gene TRBJ2-5, with TRBD2 identical over 7 bases. CDR1 and CDR2 from the germline V gene are SGHTA and FQGNSA. CDR3 length: 14 residues. Germline trimming cut 5 bases from V and 3 bases from J; bases unmatched to any gene: 6. CDR3 in DNA: TGTGCCAGCAGCCCCGAGGGAGGGAAAGAGACCCAGTACTTC. It is translated as CASSPEGGKETQYF.

The gene calls are TRBV7-9 and TRBJ2-1, with D unclear. This CDR3 has 14 amino acids. The germline V gene has CDR1 SEHNR and CDR2 FQNEAQ (reference sequence). V was shortened by 5 bases and J by 10 bases, with 18 bases between the two germline ends. Here the CDR3 reads CASSPEARSEEQFF. The CDR3 nucleotides read TGTGCCAGCAGCCCCGAGGCGCGTTCCGAGGAGCAGTTCTTC.

This clonotype was counted between two and nine times. The chain employs TRBV18 and TRBJ1-4; maybe TRBD1 (5 bases). Germline CDR1 and CDR2: KGHSH and LQKENI. Trimming took 3 bases from V and 8 from J, leaving 13 bases between them. The CDR3 has 14 amino acids. CDR3 in DNA: TGTGCCAGCTCACCGCGACAGTCCGTAGAAAAACTGTTTTTT. It yields the protein CASSPRQSVEKLFF.

The V gene is TRBV7-2, the J gene TRBJ2-4; no clear D. The J call is doubtful: the DNA matches TRBJ2-1 better. Germline values: CDR1 SGHTA, CDR2 FQGNSA. CDR3 length: 11 residues. The CDR3 nucleotides are TGTGCCAGCAGCTTACGGCATGAGCAGTTCTTC. It codes for CASSLRHEQFF.

Many counts were recorded for this clonotype. The chain has TRBV6-4 and TRBJ2-3; D remains ambiguous. The V and J ends lost 4 bases and 6 bases respectively, with 14 bases between them. Germline V gene sequence: CDR1 MRHNA, CDR2 SNTAGT. There are 14 residues in the CDR3. As DNA, the CDR3 is TGTGCCAGCAGTGTCGAGTCTATGGGGGATACGCAGTATTTT. Encoded protein: CASSVESMGDTQYF.

This chain connects TRBV6-6 to TRBJ1-6, with TRBD1 as a possible D gene (5 bases). The CDR3 runs 12 residues. V shed 5 bases and J shed 19 bases, with 18 bases lying between them. Germline loops: CDR1 MNHNY, CDR2 SVGAGI (reference sequence). The CDR3 bases are TGTGCCAGCAGTGGGGACTCCTACGAGCAGCACTTT. Protein product: CASSGDSYEQHF.

The chain employs TRBV7-3 and TRBJ2-3; tentatively, D is TRBD2 (6 bases). With the DNA end fitting TRBJ2-7 better, the J assignment may be wrong. Germline V lookup: CDR1 SGHTA, CDR2 FQGTGA. The CDR3 extends over 15 amino acids. CDR3 sequence reads: CASSPVARGRGEQYF. DNA for the CDR3: TGTGCCAGCAGCCCTGTGGCTAGAGGCCGGGGGGAGCAGTACTTC.

This clonotype was found a few times. The chain carries TRBV7-9 and TRBJ2-1; the D is unclear. V was trimmed by 5 bases and J by 0 bases, leaving 14 bases between them. Germline V gene sequence: CDR1 SEHNR, CDR2 FQNEAQ (reference sequence). The CDR3 has 16 residues. The CDR3 is CASSPSILSSYNEQFF. The CDR3 coding sequence is TGTGCCAGCAGCCCCTCAATCCTGAGCTCCTACAATGAGCAGTTCTTC.

Ten or more counts support this clonotype. This chain uses TRBV5-1 with TRBJ1-4; TRBD2 matches at 7 bases. Near its end, the DNA agrees better with TRBJ2-2, so the J call may be wrong. This CDR3 is 17 amino acids long. The germline V gene has CDR1 SGHRS and CDR2 YFSETQ. The CDR3 loop reads CASSWRGGSGNTGELFF. The DNA for the CDR3 is TGCGCCAGCAGCTGGAGAGGCGGGAGCGGTAACACCGGGGAGCTGTTTTTT.

This clonotype was picked up many times. The chain combines TRBV18 with TRBJ1-2, with D uncertain. With 4 bases removed from V and 1 base from J, the gap between germline ends came to 13 bases. Germline CDR1 reads KGHSH; CDR2 reads LQKENI. This CDR3 has 15 amino acids. The CDR3 sequence: CASSRVRELNYGYTF. DNA for the CDR3: TGTGCCAGCTCACGGGTCAGAGAGCTTAACTATGGCTACACCTTC.

As for this clonotype: At one of its ends the junction is not consistent with the germline gene, which may arise from a read error. This sequence joins TRBV7-6 and TRBJ2-7; no clear D. The germline V gene has CDR1 SGHVS and CDR2 FNYEAQ. The CDR3 has 12 amino acids. The CDR3 nucleotides are TGTGCCAGCAGCTTGACGGATTCACCCCTCCACTTC. Residues: CASSLTDSPLHF.

J is TRBJ2-4 and V is TRBV7-8, with TRBD2 matching over 9 bases. TRBJ2-7 matches the DNA end more closely, so the J call is doubtful. The CDR3 sequence is 18 residues long. Germline-derived CDR1 and CDR2 are SGHVS and FQNEAQ. The CDR3 DNA reads as TGTGCCAGCAGCTTAGCGCGGGCTGGCGGGAGGGTCCTCTACGAGCAGTACTTC. Translating gives CASSLARAGGRVLYEQYF.

V is TRBV6-8 and J is TRBJ2-5, with D uncertain. The end of the DNA is better explained by TRBJ2-7, so the J call may be wrong. This CDR3 is 11 amino acids long. Germline assignment: CDR1 MNHGY and CDR2 SAAAGT. The CDR3 nucleotides read TGTGCCAGCAGTCAAGATCGCGAGCAGTACTTC. This translates into CASSQDREQYF.

V is TRBV7-8 and J is TRBJ2-3; weak D call: TRBD1 (6 bases). This CDR3 spans 14 amino acids. The V gene lost 1 base and the J gene lost 12 bases, with 17 bases spanning the gap. From germline, CDR1 is SGHVS and CDR2 FQNEAQ. The DNA for the CDR3 is TGTGCCAGCAGCTTAGGGGACAACTACCTCCCCCAGTATTTT. Translation gives CASSLGDNYLPQYF.

This chain links TRBV5-1 with TRBJ2-7; D call uncertain. The DNA end lines up better with TRBJ1-2; the J call may be wrong. This CDR3 has 14 amino acids. Germline CDR1 is SGHRS and CDR2 is YFSETQ. CDR3 in amino acids: CASSFQAANYGYTF. The CDR3 DNA reads TGCGCCAGCAGCTTCCAGGCCGCTAACTATGGCTACACCTTC.

This clonotype showed up just a few times. The chain couples TRBV10-3 to TRBJ2-1; TRBD2 matches at 14 bases. J gave up 5 bases and V 6 bases, and 9 bases lay outside the gene matches. The germline gives CDR1 ENHRY, CDR2 SYGVKD. The CDR3 is 17 residues long. CDR3 region: CAIRPGLAGALDNEQFF. In DNA form, the CDR3 reads TGTGCCATCAGACCGGGACTAGCGGGAGCCCTTGACAATGAGCAGTTCTTC.

The rearrangement links TRBV6-1 to TRBJ2-1; D uncertain. V gave up 2 bases and J gave up 10 bases, with 15 bases separating them. The V gene's germline CDR1 is MNHNS and CDR2 SASEGT. The CDR3 contains 14 residues. The CDR3: CASSEPNTAYEQFF. The CDR3 DNA sequence: TGTGCCAGCAGTGAACCGAACACGGCCTACGAGCAGTTCTTC.

In DNA form, the CDR3 reads TGTGCCAGCAGCTTATACGGAGCGGGAGTGGACAATGAGCAGTTCTTC. This sequence encodes CASSLYGAGVDNEQFF. V usage is TRBV7-3 and J usage is TRBJ2-1, with 8 nucleotides matching TRBD2. This CDR3 has 16 residues. The germline V gene has CDR1 SGHTA and CDR2 FQGTGA. The ends lost 2 bases at V and 5 bases at J; junction bases unmatched: 8. Using reference TRBV7-3 and TRBJ2-1 for the parts outside the CDR3, the full variable domain is GAGVSQTPSNKVTEKGKYVELRCDPISGHTALYWYRQSLGQGPEFLIYFQGTGAADDSGLPNDRFFAVRPEGSVSTLKIQRTERGDSAVYLCASSLYGAGVDNEQFFGPGTRLTVL.

This clonotype is labeled as medium-sized. The rearrangement links TRBV12-3 or TRBV12-4 to TRBJ1-2; D is perhaps TRBD1 (5 bases). The V end was cut by 3 bases, the J end by 7 bases, with 12 bases between. The CDR3 contains 13 residues. The CDR3 nucleotides are TGTGCCAGCAGTTTTTCAGGGAGAAGTGGCTACACCTTC. Amino acids: CASSFSGRSGYTF.

This clonotype was seen a handful of times. As the CDR3 is not closed by the conserved phenylalanine or tryptophan, this likely results from a read error. The limits of the CDR3 on the DNA are not certain, so only TCRdb's listed CDR3 is given. The J gene is TRBJ2-7, the V gene TRBV6-6; the table assigns TRBD1, which was not confirmed against the DNA. Germline V gene sequence: CDR1 MNHNY, CDR2 SVGAGI (reference sequence). The CDR3 length equals 17 residues, ends included. The CDR3 is CASSYPRDRHRGYTFGS.

Concerning this clonotype itself: The junction departs from the called germline gene at one end, perhaps through a read error. J is TRBJ2-3 and V is TRBV7-2, with D perhaps TRBD1 (6 bases). This CDR3 contains 13 residues. CDR1 SGHTA and CDR2 FQGNSA come from the germline V gene. CDR3 nucleotides: TGTGCCAGCAGTCCCAGGGGACCTACCGACCGGTTCTTC. The encoded protein is CASSPRGPTDRFF. The whole variable domain, filled in from reference TRBV7-2 and TRBJ2-3, reads GAGVSQSPSNKVTEKGKDVELRCDPISGHTALYWYRQSLGQGLEFLIYFQGNSAPDKSGLPSDRFSAERTGGSVSTLTIQRTQQEDSAVYLCASSPRGPTDRFFGPGTRLTVL.

V is TRBV28 and J is TRBJ2-3; D not certain. This CDR3 contains 14 residues. The V gene's germline CDR1 is MDHEN and CDR2 SYDVKM. Deletions cut 5 bases from V and 3 bases from J, with 12 bases between. The CDR3 DNA is TGTGCCAGCAGTGTGAATTCCCCAACAGATACGCAGTATTTT. Protein: CASSVNSPTDTQYF.

This clonotype occurred many times. The chain recombines TRBV9 with TRBJ2-7; D gene uncertain. This CDR3 comprises 14 residues. V lost 0 bases and J 6 bases, leaving 13 bases between the germline ends. Germline CDR1 SGDLS, CDR2 YYNGEE. The CDR3, as DNA: TGTGCCAGCAGCGTAGCAGAGGTTGGAAGCGAGCAGTACTTC. Encoded protein: CASSVAEVGSEQYF.

This clonotype was counted only a few times. The chain links TRBV3-1 to TRBJ2-1; possible D gene TRBD2, 6 bases. Matching the DNA end better, TRBJ2-7 makes the J call doubtful. The CDR3 covers 14 residues. Germline V gives CDR1 LGHDT, CDR2 YNNKEL (reference sequence). CDR3 nucleotide sequence: TGTGCCAGCAGCCCTGCCCGGGACTCTACGCGGCAGTACTTC. Its translation is CASSPARDSTRQYF.

This clonotype was seen only a few times. The rearrangement uses TRBV27 and TRBJ2-7, with 12 bases identical to TRBD2. CDR1 and CDR2 from the germline V gene are MNHEY and SMNVEV (reference sequence). This CDR3 has 21 amino acids. Trimming removed 4 bases from V and 4 bases from J; junction bases left unmatched: 23. CDR3 residues: CASSSYPRLAGERLRGYEQYF. The CDR3 nucleotides read TGTGCCAGCAGTTCCTACCCTCGACTAGCGGGAGAGAGGCTGCGGGGGTACGAGCAGTACTTC.

This clonotype is termed medium-sized (0.01 to 0.1%). The J gene is TRBJ2-5, the V gene TRBV28; tentative D call: TRBD2 (5 bases). V was trimmed by 6 bases and J by 5 bases, leaving 13 bases between them. This CDR3 is 13 amino acids long. The V gene's germline CDR1 is MDHEN and CDR2 SYDVKM. CDR3 sequence (DNA): TGTGCCAGCAGAGACCGGGATTGGGAGACCCAGTACTTC. Amino acids: CASRDRDWETQYF. Full variable domain (rest looked up from reference TRBV28 and TRBJ2-5): DVKVTQSSRYLVKRTGEKVFLECVQDMDHENMFWYRQDPGLGLRLIYFSYDVKMKEKGDIPEGYSVSREKKERFSLILESASTNQTSMYLCASRDRDWETQYFGPGTRLLVL.

The table lists this clonotype with a few counts. This likely comes from a read error, as the CDR3 has no conserved phenylalanine or tryptophan at its end. The DNA is omitted, as the CDR3 cannot be located on it reliably, and the CDR3 follows TCRdb's listing. The genes are TRBV7-6 and TRBJ2-1. The CDR3 is 13 residues long, counting both termini. CDR1 SGHVS and CDR2 FNYEAQ come from the germline V gene. The chain's CDR3 is CASSPGTEQYFGN.

This clonotype appeared a few times. The chain joins TRBV24-1 to TRBJ2-5; 10 nucleotides agree with TRBD2. V shed 4 bases, J shed 3 bases, and the junction held 4 bases outside the gene matches. This CDR3 is built from 15 residues. Germline values: CDR1 KGHDR, CDR2 SFDVKD. The CDR3 reads CATSELTSGKETQYF. The CDR3 DNA follows: TGTGCCACCAGTGAACTAACTAGCGGGAAAGAGACCCAGTACTTC.

The sample holds many counts of this clonotype. The V call is TRBV19, the J call TRBJ1-4; TRBD1 aligns across 11 bases. The V gene end was trimmed by 3 bases and the J gene end by 13 bases; junction bases not matched to a gene: 1. This CDR3 spans 12 amino acids. Germline-derived CDR1 and CDR2 are LNHDA and SQIVND (reference sequence). Here the CDR3 DNA reads TGTGCCAGTAGTATCGGGACAGGGGGACTGTTTTTT. Protein: CASSIGTGGLFF.

The J gene is TRBJ2-4, the V gene TRBV28; TRBD1 aligns across 7 bases. The DNA end is a closer match to TRBJ2-7, so the J assignment may be wrong. In germline, CDR1 is MDHEN, CDR2 SYDVKM. The CDR3 runs to 13 residues. In DNA form, the CDR3 reads TGTGCCAGCAGGGGACAGTCTCGCTACGAGCAGTACTTC. Protein sequence: CASRGQSRYEQYF.

The chain joins TRBV7-1 to TRBJ2-5; no firm D call. TRBV7-1 counts as an open reading frame of uncertain function. This CDR3 spans 11 amino acids. Between the trimmed V and J ends, which lost 5 bases and 3 bases, there was a span of 4 bases. CDR3 in DNA: TGTGCCAGCAGCCCCAAAGAGACCCAGTACTTC. Its protein product is CASSPKETQYF.